This T cell receptor (beta chain) was sequenced in a study of cytotoxic CD8 clonotypes in ibrutinib-treated CLL. Sequencing sought depths of 1 in 200,000 to 1 in 1 million T cells. Here immunoSEQ multiplex PCR was the method, and the copy in TCRdb shows in-frame clones only, minus some. The data contain a few hundred thousand clones, 80% of them seen just once; the ten biggest clones take up about 6.3%. Points on this clone: What it binds is unknown.

Findings and limits, study-wide: Clonality climbed at ibrutinib response, then dropped toward baseline at progression. Rare overall, public clonotypes shrank or held steady under therapy. Clonality was higher at baseline than in age-matched healthy donors and tracked circulating CD8+ T-cell counts.

The germline V gene encodes CDR1 LNHDA and CDR2 SQIVND (reference sequence). V lost 4 bases, J lost 1 base, and 10 bases lay in between. There are 14 residues in the CDR3. The specimen comprised PBMCs, sampled before ibrutinib treatment. This sequence originates from a human donor with chronic lymphocytic leukemia. This chain uses TRBV19 with TRBJ1-1; no clear D. The CDR3 protein is CASSKFFQNTEAFF. CDR3 DNA sequence: TGTGCCAGTAGTAAGTTTTTCCAGAACACTGAAGCTTTCTTT.